The 30 T cell receptor beta chains reported below all come from one sample, sequenced in a study of blood T cells in healthy people across ages. Alongside a J-beta primer mix, a sample-barcoded 5' primer served in a second PCR lasting about 6 to 11 cycles. Via MiXCR, TCRdb re-called the 5' RACE reads, giving one row per CDR3 protein. Of approximately 880,000 distinct CDR3 sequences listed, about 44% are singletons. Sequencing was done on a sample of blood. Receptors were obtained from a man younger than 40 in good health.

The genes are TRBV3-1 and TRBJ2-1; D gene uncertain. Trimming shortened V by 4 bases and J by 5 bases, and 9 bases separated the two germline ends. The CDR3 runs to 13 residues. Germline V CDR1 and CDR2: LGHDT, YNNKEL (reference sequence). CDR3 sequence reads: CASSLGMDNEQFF. CDR3 DNA: TGTGCCAGCAGCCTGGGAATGGACAATGAGCAGTTCTTC.

The CDR3 DNA reads TGTGCCAGCCTCCTACAGGGCGCCGGAAACACCATATATTTT. It specifies CASLLQGAGNTIYF. This chain links TRBV3-1 with TRBJ1-3; D is possibly TRBD1 (6 bases). Per the germline V gene, CDR1 is LGHDT and CDR2 is YNNKEL (reference sequence). CDR3 length: 14 amino acids. Trimming cost V 8 bases and J 4 bases, with 15 bases left between them. Full variable domain (missing parts from reference TRBV3-1 and TRBJ1-3): DTAVSQTPKYLVTQMGNDKSIKCEQNLGHDTMYWYKQDSKKFLKIMFSYNNKELIINETVPNRFSPKSPDKAHLNLHINSLELGDSAVYFCASLLQGAGNTIYFGEGSWLTVV.

The rearrangement uses TRBV11-2 and TRBJ2-3, with 12 bases fitting TRBD2. V gave up 5 bases and J gave up 2 bases; unmatched junction bases: 5. CDR1 and CDR2 from the germline V gene are SGHAT and FQNNGV. CDR3 length: 16 residues. The CDR3 loop is CASSRTSGEITDTQYF. As DNA, the CDR3 is TGTGCCAGCAGCCGGACTAGCGGGGAAATCACAGATACGCAGTATTTT.

CDR3 coding DNA: TGTGCCAGCAGCTTAATTGCGGGACAGCAAGAGACCCAGTACTTC. Its translation: CASSLIAGQQETQYF. This rearrangement joins TRBV7-2 to TRBJ2-5, with D possibly TRBD1 on 7 matching bases. Germline CDR1 is SGHTA and CDR2 is FQGNSA. V lost 2 bases and J 2 bases, leaving 12 bases between the germline ends. The CDR3 has 15 amino acids.

This chain joins TRBV29-1 and TRBJ2-1, with TRBD2 matching 8 bases. The V gene end was trimmed by 8 bases and the J gene end by 7 bases; junction bases not matched to a gene: 7. Germline V lookup: CDR1 SQVTM, CDR2 ANQGSEA. The CDR3 extends over 12 amino acids. The CDR3 loop reads CSRRGGGNEQFF. CDR3 DNA sequence: TGCAGCAGACGGGGGGGTGGGAATGAGCAGTTCTTC.

In its sample, this clonotype was seen a few times. The chain combines TRBV5-1 with TRBJ2-1; D is possibly TRBD1 or TRBD2 (6 bases each). Trimming took off 1 base at V and 5 bases at J, with 13 bases between the two ends. The CDR3 consists of 15 residues. CDR1 is SGHRS and CDR2 is YFSETQ in the germline V gene. The CDR3 bases are TGCGCCAGCAGCTTGAGGGGGGCTTACCACAATGAGCAGTTCTTC. It encodes CASSLRGAYHNEQFF.

The gene calls are TRBV4-3 and TRBJ2-6; no definite D call. CDR3 length: 19 residues. The V end was cut by 2 bases, the J end by 0 bases, with 17 bases between. Germline V gives CDR1 LGHNA, CDR2 YSLEER. CDR3 loop: CASSQRLMQEYSGANVLTF. In DNA form, the CDR3 reads TGCGCCAGCAGCCAACGACTTATGCAGGAATACTCTGGGGCCAACGTCCTGACTTTC.

In this sample, this clonotype turned up a few times. The chain recombines TRBV7-2 with TRBJ2-5; the D gene is possibly TRBD1 (6 bases). The DNA matches TRBJ2-7 better at its end, which makes the J call doubtful. The CDR3 has 15 amino acids. Germline-derived CDR1 and CDR2 are SGHTA and FQGNSA. The CDR3 region has the DNA TGTGCCAGCAGCCCAGACAGGTCTCCTAGGTACGAGCAGTACTTC. Amino acids: CASSPDRSPRYEQYF.

The chain uses TRBV10-3 and TRBJ2-7; D is unclear. CDR1 is ENHRY, CDR2 SYGVKD, per germline. The CDR3 runs 12 residues. Trimming pared 6 bases from V and 2 bases from J, leaving 8 bases between. CDR3 sequence (DNA): TGTGCCATCAGCACAAGTGCCTACGAGCAGTACTTC. It translates to CAISTSAYEQYF.

J is TRBJ1-2 and V is TRBV10-3; unclear D gene. Per germline, CDR1 ENHRY and CDR2 SYGVKD. The CDR3 has 18 amino acids. V shed 3 bases and J shed 6 bases, with 26 bases lying between them. The CDR3 DNA reads as TGTGCCATCAGTGATCCTGCGGATTTTGGGCGTGAGGTGAATGGCTACACCTTC. Translation: CAISDPADFGREVNGYTF.

The chain links TRBV5-1 to TRBJ2-1, with 8 nucleotides matching TRBD1. Trimming removed 6 bases from V and 5 bases from J; junction bases left unmatched: 13. The germline V gene encodes CDR1 SGHRS and CDR2 YFSETQ. CDR3 length: 16 amino acids. CDR3 bases: TGCGCCAGCAAAAATCCCGGGACAGGCTTGAACAATGAGCAGTTCTTC. Translation gives CASKNPGTGLNNEQFF.

V usage is TRBV7-3 and J usage is TRBJ2-1; 9 nucleotides agree with TRBD2. V gave up 0 bases and J gave up 7 bases; unmatched junction bases: 7. Germline CDR1 and CDR2: SGHTA and FQGTGA. The CDR3 has 16 amino acids. For the CDR3, the DNA is TGTGCCAGCAGCTTAACGGTATCGAGCGGGAGGAATGAGCAGTTCTTC. Its protein product is CASSLTVSSGRNEQFF. Using reference TRBV7-3 and TRBJ2-1 for the parts outside the CDR3, the full variable domain is GAGVSQTPSNKVTEKGKYVELRCDPISGHTALYWYRQSLGQGPEFLIYFQGTGAADDSGLPNDRFFAVRPEGSVSTLKIQRTERGDSAVYLCASSLTVSSGRNEQFFGPGTRLTVL.

This clonotype has only a few counts. The chain links TRBV12-3 or TRBV12-4 to TRBJ2-1, with D unclear. V lost 3 bases and J 0 bases, leaving 6 bases between the germline ends. There are 14 residues in the CDR3. The CDR3 nucleotides are TGTGCCAGCAGTTTTGGTGTCTCCTACAATGAGCAGTTCTTC. This codes for CASSFGVSYNEQFF.

This rearrangement joins TRBV20-1 to TRBJ2-3; tentatively, D is TRBD2 (6 bases). The CDR3 sequence is 15 residues long. Germline CDR1 DFQATT, CDR2 SNEGSKA (reference sequence). With 6 bases removed from V and 0 bases from J, the gap between germline ends came to 16 bases. The CDR3 coding sequence is TGCAGTGCGCGACTAGGTCGAACTAGCACAGATACGCAGTATTTT. This encodes CSARLGRTSTDTQYF.

This clonotype was found a few times. The rearrangement links TRBV21-1 to TRBJ2-5; TRBD2, the D gene given by the table, was not confirmed from the DNA. TRBV21-1 is labeled a pseudogene. The CDR3 is 20 amino acids. CDR3 region: CASSQSGRREVDRLAETQYF. CDR3 DNA: TGTGCCAGCAGCCAAAGCGGTCGCAGGGAGGTTGATCGGTTAGCTGAGACCCAGTACTTC.

The chain combines TRBV7-2 with TRBJ2-7; D not resolved. V gave up 7 bases and J gave up 1 base, with 17 bases separating them. The CDR3 has 15 amino acids. Per the germline V gene, CDR1 is SGHTA and CDR2 is FQGNSA. CDR3 protein: CASTPDANPSYEQYF. CDR3 in DNA: TGTGCCAGCACCCCGGATGCGAATCCTTCCTACGAGCAGTACTTC.

The chain links TRBV20-1 to TRBJ2-3, with D perhaps TRBD1 or TRBD2 (5 bases each). Deletions cut 3 bases from V and 1 base from J, with 11 bases between. The germline CDR1 and CDR2 sequences are DFQATT and SNEGSKA (reference sequence). The CDR3 spans 14 residues. CDR3 DNA: TGCAGTGCTAGGGGGCGGGTGGGCACAGATACGCAGTATTTT. Its translation is CSARGRVGTDTQYF.

The CDR3 region has the DNA TGTGCCAGCAGCACTTTAGCGGGGGGGCCATTGTACTTC. Amino acid sequence: CASSTLAGGPLYF. The J gene is TRBJ2-7, the V gene TRBV7-2; 11 bases agree with TRBD2. CDR1 is SGHTA and CDR2 is FQGNSA in the germline V gene. This CDR3 has 13 amino acids. The junction had 9 bases not matched to a gene; V was cut back by 5 bases and J by 12 bases.

The V gene is TRBV7-2, the J gene TRBJ2-3; the D gene is possibly TRBD2 (6 bases). Germline V gene lookup returns CDR1 SGHTA and CDR2 FQGNSA. The CDR3 loop spans 16 amino acids. V lost 4 bases to trimming and J lost 1 base, with 15 bases between them. CDR3 amino acids: CASSSDSSGGTDTQYF. The CDR3 bases are TGTGCCAGCAGCTCCGACTCCTCGGGGGGCACAGATACGCAGTATTTT.

The CDR3 DNA reads TGTGCCAGCAGCGTAGCGGCAGGTCCCTATGGCTACACCTTC. Translation gives CASSVAAGPYGYTF. This sequence joins TRBV9 and TRBJ1-2; D unresolved. Looked up from germline, CDR1 is SGDLS and CDR2 is YYNGEE. V was clipped by 0 bases and J by 4 bases, with 10 bases between them. The length of the CDR3 is 14 residues.

The chain employs TRBV12-3 or TRBV12-4 and TRBJ2-5, with D hard to call. The J call could be wrong; TRBJ2-7 is a better fit for the DNA end. This CDR3 contains 13 residues. DNA of the CDR3: TGTGCCAGCAGACTTGCATCCTTCAACGAGCAGTACTTC. This sequence encodes CASRLASFNEQYF.

The chain combines TRBV29-1 with TRBJ2-7; D perhaps matches TRBD2 (6 bases). Gene TRBJ2-4 matches the end of the DNA better, so the J call may be wrong. The germline V gene has CDR1 SQVTM and CDR2 ANQGSEA. The length of the CDR3 is 11 residues. The CDR3 nucleotides are TGCAGCGCCATCAGCGGGAACATTCAGTACTTC. It codes for CSAISGNIQYF.

This clonotype was seen a handful of times. CDR3 in amino acids: CASREGLTPETQYF. DNA of the CDR3: TGTGCCAGCAGAGAAGGGCTTACCCCAGAGACCCAGTACTTC. The V gene is TRBV6-5, the J gene TRBJ2-5, with D unresolved. The ends were cut back, 6 bases at V and 4 bases at J, with 15 bases in the middle. The CDR3 is 14 residues long. Germline assignment: CDR1 MNHEY and CDR2 SVGAGI.

The chain uses TRBV12-5 and TRBJ2-5, with 7 bases identical to TRBD1. The J call may be mistaken, given a closer DNA end match to TRBJ2-7. CDR3 length: 14 residues. Germline V CDR1 and CDR2: LGHNT, FRNRAP. The CDR3 here is CASGSGTAPYEQYF. The CDR3 DNA reads as TGTGCTAGTGGTTCAGGGACAGCACCATACGAGCAGTACTTC.

The count of this clonotype is one. The chain uses TRBV13 and TRBJ2-7; TRBD1 matches 9 bases. Trimming took 4 bases from V and 3 from J; bases not matched to a gene: 10. Germline V gene data show CDR1 as PRHDT and CDR2 as FYEKMQ (reference sequence). This CDR3 spans 16 amino acids. The CDR3, as DNA: TGTGCCAGCAGCTATTTGACGGGACAGGGTAACTACGAGCAGTACTTC. Translating gives CASSYLTGQGNYEQYF.

This clonotype showed up just a few times. The chain joins TRBV6-5 to TRBJ2-3, with D hard to call. CDR3 size: 19 residues. The germline V gene encodes CDR1 MNHEY and CDR2 SVGAGI. V was pared by 0 bases and J by 0 bases, with 19 bases between. CDR3 sequence: CASSYSTPWAGTSTDTQYF. CDR3 bases: TGTGCCAGCAGTTACTCGACCCCCTGGGCAGGCACTAGCACAGATACGCAGTATTTT.

The chain employs TRBV29-1 and TRBJ1-1; no clear D. The CDR3 loop spans 15 amino acids. V was trimmed by 8 bases and J by 0 bases, leaving 19 bases between them. CDR1 and CDR2 (germline): SQVTM, ANQGSEA. CDR3 DNA: TGCAGCCCCGGAGGTGGGATTGGGATGAACACTGAAGCTTTCTTT. Amino acid sequence: CSPGGGIGMNTEAFF.

The chain links TRBV12-3 or TRBV12-4 to TRBJ2-4; 9 bases fit TRBD1. The J call may be incorrect, as the DNA end agrees better with TRBJ2-7. The CDR3 has 14 amino acids. CDR3 region: CASSFSTGGNEQYF. CDR3 nucleotides: TGTGCCAGCAGTTTCTCGACAGGGGGGAACGAGCAGTACTTC.

Comments on this clonotype: A clone one base away is much larger, so this may be a read error. Here the CDR3 DNA reads TGTGCCAGCACCAGGTCAGCCAAAGGTGAAGCTTTCTTT. Residues: CASTRSAKGEAFF. V and J are TRBV12-3 or TRBV12-4 and TRBJ1-1; the D is unclear. Trimming removed 7 bases at V and 7 bases at J, with 16 bases between. The CDR3 has 13 residues.

The chain links TRBV3-1 to TRBJ1-6; 7 bases align to TRBD1. Germline CDR1 LGHDT, CDR2 YNNKEL (reference sequence). The V and J ends lost 5 bases and 3 bases, in that order; junction bases with no gene match: 4. The CDR3 contains 15 residues. CDR3 region: CASSSGGIYNSPLHF. The CDR3, as DNA: TGTGCCAGCAGCTCAGGGGGTATCTATAATTCACCCCTCCACTTT.